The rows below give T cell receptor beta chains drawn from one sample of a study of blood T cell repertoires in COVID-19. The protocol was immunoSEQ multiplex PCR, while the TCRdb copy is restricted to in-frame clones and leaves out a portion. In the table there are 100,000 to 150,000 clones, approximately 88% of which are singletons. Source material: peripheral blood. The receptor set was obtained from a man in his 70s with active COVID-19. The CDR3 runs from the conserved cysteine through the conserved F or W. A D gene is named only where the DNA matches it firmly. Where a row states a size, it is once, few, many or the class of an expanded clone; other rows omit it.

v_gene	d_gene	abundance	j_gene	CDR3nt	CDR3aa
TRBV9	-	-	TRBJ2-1	TGTGCCAGCAGCTCCCGGACTGACAATGAGCAGTTCTTC	CASSSRTDNEQFF
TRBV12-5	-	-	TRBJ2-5	TGTGCTAGTGGTTTCCGGGCGAGAGGGGGCGGGAGGCAGACCCAGTACTTC	CASGFRARGGGRQTQYF
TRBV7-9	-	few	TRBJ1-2	TGTGCCAGCAGCCCATTCGAGGGCACCTATGGCTACACCTTC	CASSPFEGTYGYTF
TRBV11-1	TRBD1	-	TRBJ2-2	TGTGCCAGCAGCTTGAGACAGGGGGGCGGGGAGCTGTTTTTT	CASSLRQGGGELFF
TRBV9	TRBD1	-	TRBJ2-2	TGTGCCAGCAGCCCCCAGGGACAGGGGTTAGGGGAGCTGTTTTTT	CASSPQGQGLGELFF
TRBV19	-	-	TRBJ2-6	TGTGCCAGTCAAGGGACATCTGGGGCCAACGTCCTGACTTTC	CASQGTSGANVLTF
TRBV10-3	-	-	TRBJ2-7	TGTGCCATCAGTGAGTCTATGCCCAGAAGAACCTACGAGCAGTACTTC	CAISESMPRRTYEQYF
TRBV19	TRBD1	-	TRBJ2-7	TGTGCCAGTAGTCTTCGACAGGGTTACGAGCAGTACTTC	CASSLRQGYEQYF
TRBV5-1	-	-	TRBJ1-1	TGCGCCAGCAGGGGGCCTCTGGGTCCAGCTTTCTTT	CASRGPLGPAFF
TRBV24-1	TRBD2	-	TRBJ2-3	TGTGCCACCAGTGATCGCAGGACTAGCGGGAGTACAGATACGCAGTATTTT	CATSDRRTSGSTDTQYF
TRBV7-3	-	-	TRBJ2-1	TGTGCCAGCAGCTTGGGAGCGGTCTACAATGAGCAGTTCTTC	CASSLGAVYNEQFF
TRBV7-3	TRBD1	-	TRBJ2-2	TGTGCCAGCAGCCAGACAGGGTTTAACACCGGGGAGCTGTTTTTT	CASSQTGFNTGELFF
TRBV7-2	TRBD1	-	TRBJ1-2	TGTGCCAGCAGTAAATCGACAGGGGTTGGGAATGGCTACACCTTC	CASSKSTGVGNGYTF
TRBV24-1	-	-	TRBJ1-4	TGTGCCACCAGTGAGAGGGGAGGAGATGAAAAACTGTTTTTT	CATSERGGDEKLFF
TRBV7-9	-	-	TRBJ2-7	TGTGCCAGCAGCTTAGACCCAGGTTTTTGGTACGAGCAGTACTTC	CASSLDPGFWYEQYF
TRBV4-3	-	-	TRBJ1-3	TGCGCCAGCAGCCAAGATGAGTTTTCAGGAAACACCATATATTTT	CASSQDEFSGNTIYF
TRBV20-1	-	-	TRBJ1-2	TGCAGTGCATACGGGGGAGATGGCTACACCTTC	CSAYGGDGYTF